Listed here are 11 T cell receptor beta chains from one sample, sequenced in a study of T cell responses to AZD1222 COVID-19 vaccine (dated by TCRdb to about 2021). The sample's time point label is to be understood as: baseline before first vaccination. The library came from the immunoSEQ multiplex PCR assay. Sourced from immuneACCESS, this table was stored by TCRdb with only in-frame sequences that have V and J called. A share of the clones is absent; for the studies checked, an unresolved V gene accounts for under half, and the remainder has no known explanation. This sample lists some 150,000 clones; approximately 90% were detected once. The top ten hold less than 5.5% of the sample. The sequences come from peripheral blood, collected on day 0 of AZD1222 vaccination. The receptors here all came from an adult in good health.

The chain joins TRBV4-3 to TRBJ1-5; D may be TRBD1 (5 bases). Germline values: CDR1 LGHNA, CDR2 YSLEER. This CDR3 spans 13 amino acids. Trimming shortened V by 0 bases and J by 6 bases, and 6 bases separated the two germline ends. CDR3 nucleotides: TGCGCCAGCAGCCAAGACCAGGGTCAGCCCCAGCATTTT. This translates into CASSQDQGQPQHF.

In nucleotides, the CDR3 is TGTGCCAGCAGCCAAGATCGAGGTAGCGGGGTCGCAGATACGCAGTATTTT. Its translation: CASSQDRGSGVADTQYF. V usage is TRBV14 and J usage is TRBJ2-3, with 8 bases lining up with TRBD2. The CDR3 runs 17 residues. J gave up 4 bases and V 0 bases, and 9 bases lay outside the gene matches. The germline V gene encodes CDR1 SGHDN and CDR2 FVKESK.

The chain carries TRBV5-6 and TRBJ1-1; D remains unclear. The length of the CDR3 is 12 residues. Deletions cut 1 base from V and 4 bases from J, with 5 bases between. The germline V gene encodes CDR1 SGHDT and CDR2 YYEEEE. The CDR3: CASSLLSTEAFF. The CDR3 DNA sequence: TGTGCCAGCAGCTTGTTAAGCACTGAAGCTTTCTTT. Full variable domain (remainder filled in from reference TRBV5-6 and TRBJ1-1): DAGVTQSPTHLIKTRGQQVTLRCSPKSGHDTVSWYQQALGQGPQFIFQYYEEEERQRGNFPDRFSGHQFPNYSSELNVNALLLGDSALYLCASSLLSTEAFFGQGTRLTVV.

The chain couples TRBV5-1 to TRBJ2-7; 9 bases agree with TRBD1. Germline CDR1 SGHRS, CDR2 YFSETQ. The length of the CDR3 is 14 residues. The J segment lost 3 bases and the V segment lost 4 bases, leaving 5 bases of the junction unmatched. The DNA for the CDR3 is TGCGCCAGCAGCGGAGCGGGACAGGGCTACGAGCAGTACTTC. Its translation is CASSGAGQGYEQYF.

V usage is TRBV2 and J usage is TRBJ1-4; 9 bases align to TRBD1. Germline trimming cut 7 bases from V and 8 bases from J; bases unmatched to any gene: 8. The CDR3 is made up of 14 amino acids. Germline-derived CDR1 and CDR2 are SNHLY and FYNNEI. The CDR3 nucleotides are TGTGCCAGCAAGCGGACAGGGGAAGGCGAAAAACTGTTTTTT. Encoded protein: CASKRTGEGEKLFF.

CDR3 residues: CATWTLLSTNYGYTF. The CDR3 nucleotides are TGTGCCACATGGACGTTACTCTCCACCAACTATGGCTACACCTTC. This chain joins TRBV6-5 and TRBJ1-2; D ambiguous. From germline, CDR1 is MNHEY and CDR2 SVGAGI. V lost 10 bases and J 2 bases, leaving 20 bases between the germline ends. The CDR3 extends over 15 amino acids.

The chain employs TRBV4-3 and TRBJ1-2; no clear D. This CDR3 is built from 14 residues. Germline V gene sequence: CDR1 LGHNA, CDR2 YSLEER. Trimming took 4 bases from V and 0 from J, leaving 9 bases between them. The CDR3 DNA sequence: TGCGCCAGCAGCCCCCTTACAACTAACTATGGCTACACCTTC. Its protein is CASSPLTTNYGYTF.

J is TRBJ2-1 and V is TRBV18, with TRBD1 matching 10 bases. Trimming removed 4 bases from V and 5 bases from J; junction bases left unmatched: 8. The CDR3 is 16 amino acids. Germline lookup yields CDR1 KGHSH and CDR2 LQKENI. CDR3 DNA: TGTGCCAGCTCACGCTCGGGACAGGGGTGGCACAATGAGCAGTTCTTC. Its protein is CASSRSGQGWHNEQFF. Looking up the rest from reference TRBV18 and TRBJ2-1 gives the full variable domain: NAGVMQNPRHLVRRRGQEARLRCSPMKGHSHVYWYRQLPEEGLKFMVYLQKENIIDESGMPKERFSAEFPKEGPSILRIQQVVRGDSAAYFCASSRSGQGWHNEQFFGPGTRLTVL.

The rearrangement joins TRBV7-9 to TRBJ2-4; the D is unclear. CDR3 length: 16 amino acids. Germline assignment: CDR1 SEHNR and CDR2 FQNEAQ (reference sequence). V lost 5 bases, J lost 1 base, and 15 bases lay in between. The CDR3, as DNA: TGTGCCAGCAGCGCAGATGGGTTCGGCGCCAAAAACATTCAGTACTTC. Translating gives CASSADGFGAKNIQYF.

This chain uses TRBV28 with TRBJ1-3; D uncertain. CDR1 and CDR2 (germline): MDHEN, SYDVKM. V was clipped by 6 bases and J by 0 bases, with 3 bases between them. The CDR3 spans 12 residues. CDR3 bases: TGTGCCAGCAGGGACTCTGGAAACACCATATATTTT. It specifies CASRDSGNTIYF.

The chain links TRBV5-1 to TRBJ1-2, with TRBD1 as a possible D gene (5 bases). Between the trimmed V and J ends, which lost 4 bases and 3 bases, there was a span of 16 bases. The CDR3 is made up of 15 amino acids. Germline CDR1 and CDR2: SGHRS and YFSETQ. The CDR3 DNA reads TGCGCCAGCAGCCCCGGTTTGAGGGGCGACTATGGCTACACCTTC. Amino acids: CASSPGLRGDYGYTF.